This T cell receptor beta chain was identified during a study of Graves' ophthalmopathy and Graves' hyperthyroidism. Notes on the study in general: Stable hyperthyroidism and ophthalmopathy were told apart by a 13-signature model, which achieved 85% to 90% sensitivity and 65% to 83% specificity.

Scientists amplified the TCR beta CDR3 regions from RNA transcripts. HTBI-primed first-round RT-PCR preceded second-round multiplex PCR. Using its own MiXCR run on the multiplex PCR reads, TCRdb lists one record per CDR3 protein. Among more than 150,000 distinct CDR3 sequences listed, less than 45% were seen once. V trimming: 4 bases; J trimming: 0 bases; junction bases outside the gene matches: 11. The germline V gene encodes CDR1 MGHRA and CDR2 YSYEKL. The CDR3 contains 17 residues. This clonotype was detected many times. Antigen unknown. Specimen: peripheral blood. V is TRBV4-1 and J is TRBJ1-2; 7 bases are shared with TRBD1. The clonotype comes from a woman aged 40 to 49 with Graves' ophthalmopathy. In DNA, the CDR3 is TGCGCCAGCAGCCGAGGGGACAGTCCCGAACCTAACTATGGCTACACCTTC. It translates to CASSRGDSPEPNYGYTF.